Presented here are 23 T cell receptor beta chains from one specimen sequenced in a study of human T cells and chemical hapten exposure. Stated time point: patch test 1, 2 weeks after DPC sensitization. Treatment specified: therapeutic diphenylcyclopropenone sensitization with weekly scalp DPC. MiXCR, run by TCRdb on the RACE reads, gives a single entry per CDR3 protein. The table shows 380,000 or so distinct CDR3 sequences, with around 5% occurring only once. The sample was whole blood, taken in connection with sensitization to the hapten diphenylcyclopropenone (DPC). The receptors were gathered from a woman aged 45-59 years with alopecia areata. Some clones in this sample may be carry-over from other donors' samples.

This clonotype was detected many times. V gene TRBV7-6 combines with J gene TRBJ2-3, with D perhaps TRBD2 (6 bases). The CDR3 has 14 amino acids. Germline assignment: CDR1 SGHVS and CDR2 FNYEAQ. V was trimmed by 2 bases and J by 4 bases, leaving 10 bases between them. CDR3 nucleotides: TGTGCCAGCAGCTTAATGCGGGATGCAGATACGCAGTATTTT. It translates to CASSLMRDADTQYF.

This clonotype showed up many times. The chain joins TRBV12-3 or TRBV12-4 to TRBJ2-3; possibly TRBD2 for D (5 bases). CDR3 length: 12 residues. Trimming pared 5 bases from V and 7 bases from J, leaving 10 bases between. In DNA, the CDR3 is TGTGCCAGCAGTGTGGACTCCTATACGCAGTATTTT. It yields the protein CASSVDSYTQYF.

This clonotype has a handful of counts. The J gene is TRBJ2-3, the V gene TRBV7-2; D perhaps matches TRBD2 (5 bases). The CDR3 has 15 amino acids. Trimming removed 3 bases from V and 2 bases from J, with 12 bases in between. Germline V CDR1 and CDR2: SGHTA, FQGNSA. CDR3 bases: TGTGCCAGCAGCTTCACCGGACTGATCACAGATACGCAGTATTTT. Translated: CASSFTGLITDTQYF.

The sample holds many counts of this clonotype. The DNA of the CDR3 is TGTGCCAGCAGCAAGGAACGGCGCCAGGCCAACGTCCTGACTTTC. As protein: CASSKERRQANVLTF. The chain joins TRBV7-2 to TRBJ2-6; D gene unclear. The germline V gene encodes CDR1 SGHTA and CDR2 FQGNSA. The CDR3 length is 15 residues. The germline V and J ends were trimmed by 5 bases and 6 bases, with 14 bases remaining between them. Looking up the rest from reference TRBV7-2 and TRBJ2-6 gives the full variable domain: GAGVSQSPSNKVTEKGKDVELRCDPISGHTALYWYRQSLGQGLEFLIYFQGNSAPDKSGLPSDRFSAERTGGSVSTLTIQRTQQEDSAVYLCASSKERRQANVLTFGAGSRLTVL.

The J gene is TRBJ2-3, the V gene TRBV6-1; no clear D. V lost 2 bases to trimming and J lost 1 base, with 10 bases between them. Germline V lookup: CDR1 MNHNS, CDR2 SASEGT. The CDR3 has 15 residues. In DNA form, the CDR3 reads TGTGCCAGCAGTGAAAGGGAATGGGGCACAGATACGCAGTATTTT. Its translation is CASSEREWGTDTQYF.

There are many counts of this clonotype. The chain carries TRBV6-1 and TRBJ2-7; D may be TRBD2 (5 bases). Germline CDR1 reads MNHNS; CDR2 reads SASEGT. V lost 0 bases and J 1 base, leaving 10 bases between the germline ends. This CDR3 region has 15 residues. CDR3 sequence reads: CASSEAEGRSYEQYF. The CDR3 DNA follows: TGTGCCAGCAGTGAAGCTGAAGGGAGATCCTACGAGCAGTACTTC.

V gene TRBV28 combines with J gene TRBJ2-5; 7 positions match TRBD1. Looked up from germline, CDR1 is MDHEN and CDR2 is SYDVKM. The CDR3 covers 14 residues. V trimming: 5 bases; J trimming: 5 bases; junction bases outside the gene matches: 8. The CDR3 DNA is TGTGCCAGCAGTCCTCGACAGGGCTCGGAGACCCAGTACTTC. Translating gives CASSPRQGSETQYF.

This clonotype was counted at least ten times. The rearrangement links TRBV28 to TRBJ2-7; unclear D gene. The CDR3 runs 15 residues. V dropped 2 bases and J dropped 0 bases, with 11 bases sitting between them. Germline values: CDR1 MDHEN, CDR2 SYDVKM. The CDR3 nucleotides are TGTGCCAGCAGTTTAGGTCCTGGAGTCTCCTACGAGCAGTACTTC. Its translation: CASSLGPGVSYEQYF.

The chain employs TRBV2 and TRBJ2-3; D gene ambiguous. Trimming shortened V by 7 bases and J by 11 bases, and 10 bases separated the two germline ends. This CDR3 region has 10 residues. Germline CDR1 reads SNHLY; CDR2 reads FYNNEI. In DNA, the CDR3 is TGTGCCAGCAAGGGTAGAGAGCAGTATTTT. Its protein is CASKGREQYF.

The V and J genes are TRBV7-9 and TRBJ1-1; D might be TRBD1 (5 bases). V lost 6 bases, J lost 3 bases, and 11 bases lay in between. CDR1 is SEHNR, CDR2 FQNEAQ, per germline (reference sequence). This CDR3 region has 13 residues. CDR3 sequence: CASSTTGDTEAFF. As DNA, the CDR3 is TGTGCCAGCAGTACTACAGGAGACACTGAAGCTTTCTTT.

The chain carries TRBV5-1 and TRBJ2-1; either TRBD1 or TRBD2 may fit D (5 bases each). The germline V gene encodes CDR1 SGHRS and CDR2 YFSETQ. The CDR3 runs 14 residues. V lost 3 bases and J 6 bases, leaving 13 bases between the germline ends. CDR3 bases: TGCGCCAGCAGCTCGGGGCTAGTCGGCAATGAGCAGTTCTTC. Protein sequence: CASSSGLVGNEQFF.

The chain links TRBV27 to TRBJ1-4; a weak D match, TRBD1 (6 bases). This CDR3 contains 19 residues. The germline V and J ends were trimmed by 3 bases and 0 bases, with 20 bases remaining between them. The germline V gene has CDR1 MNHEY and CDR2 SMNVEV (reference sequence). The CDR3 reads CASSFETGPPYATNEKLFF. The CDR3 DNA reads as TGTGCCAGCAGTTTTGAGACAGGCCCTCCTTATGCAACTAATGAAAAACTGTTTTTT.

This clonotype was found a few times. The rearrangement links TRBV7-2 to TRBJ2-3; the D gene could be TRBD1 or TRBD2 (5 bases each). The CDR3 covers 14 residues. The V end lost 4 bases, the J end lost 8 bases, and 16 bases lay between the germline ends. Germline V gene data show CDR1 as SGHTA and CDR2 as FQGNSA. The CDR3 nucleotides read TGTGCCAGCAGCTCGGGACGGCCCGGGCCTACGCAGTATTTT. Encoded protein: CASSSGRPGPTQYF.

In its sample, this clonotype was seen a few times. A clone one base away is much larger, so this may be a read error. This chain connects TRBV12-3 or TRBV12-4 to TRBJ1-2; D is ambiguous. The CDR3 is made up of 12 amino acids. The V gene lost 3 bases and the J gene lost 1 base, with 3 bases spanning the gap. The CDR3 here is CASSFSNYGYTF. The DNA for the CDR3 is TGTGCCAGCAGTTTCAGTAACTATGGCTACACCTTC.

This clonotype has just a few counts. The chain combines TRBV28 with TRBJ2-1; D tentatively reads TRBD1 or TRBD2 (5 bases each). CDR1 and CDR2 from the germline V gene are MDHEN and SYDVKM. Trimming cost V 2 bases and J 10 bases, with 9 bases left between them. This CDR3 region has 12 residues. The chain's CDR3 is CASSLQGPEQFF. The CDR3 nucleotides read TGTGCCAGCAGTTTACAGGGACCCGAGCAGTTCTTC.

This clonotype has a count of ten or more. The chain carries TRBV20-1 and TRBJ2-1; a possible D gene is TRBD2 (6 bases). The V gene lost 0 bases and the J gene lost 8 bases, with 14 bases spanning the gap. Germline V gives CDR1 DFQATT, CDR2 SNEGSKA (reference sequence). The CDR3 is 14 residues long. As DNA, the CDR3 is TGCAGTGCTAGAGACCCCGGGGAGGCCCATGAGCAGTTCTTC. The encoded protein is CSARDPGEAHEQFF.

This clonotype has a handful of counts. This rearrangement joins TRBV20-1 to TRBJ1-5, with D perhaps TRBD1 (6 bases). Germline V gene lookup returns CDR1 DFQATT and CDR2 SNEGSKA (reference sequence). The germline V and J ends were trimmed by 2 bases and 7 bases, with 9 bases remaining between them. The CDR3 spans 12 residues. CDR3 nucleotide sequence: TGCAGTGCTAGACAGGGGAGGCAGCCCCAGCATTTT. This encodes CSARQGRQPQHF.

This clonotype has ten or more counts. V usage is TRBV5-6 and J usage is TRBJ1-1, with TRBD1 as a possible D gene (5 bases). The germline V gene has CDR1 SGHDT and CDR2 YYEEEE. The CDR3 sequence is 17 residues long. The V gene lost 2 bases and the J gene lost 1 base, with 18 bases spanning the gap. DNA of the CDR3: TGTGCCAGCAGCTTTTTGGGCCACGGGGCTCCGAACACTGAAGCTTTCTTT. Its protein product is CASSFLGHGAPNTEAFF.

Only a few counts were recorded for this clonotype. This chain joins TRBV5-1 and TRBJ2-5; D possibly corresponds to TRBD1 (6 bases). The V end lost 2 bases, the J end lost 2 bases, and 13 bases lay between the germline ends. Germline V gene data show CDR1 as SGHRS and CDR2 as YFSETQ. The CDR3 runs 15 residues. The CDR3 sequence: CASSFIGQLQETQYF. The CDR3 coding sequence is TGCGCCAGCAGCTTTATCGGACAGCTACAAGAGACCCAGTACTTC.

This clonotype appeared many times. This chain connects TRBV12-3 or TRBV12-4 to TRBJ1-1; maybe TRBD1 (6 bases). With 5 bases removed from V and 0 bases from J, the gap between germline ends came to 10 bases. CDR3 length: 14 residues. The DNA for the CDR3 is TGTGCCAGCAGTGGCAGGACAGTGAACACTGAAGCTTTCTTT. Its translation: CASSGRTVNTEAFF.

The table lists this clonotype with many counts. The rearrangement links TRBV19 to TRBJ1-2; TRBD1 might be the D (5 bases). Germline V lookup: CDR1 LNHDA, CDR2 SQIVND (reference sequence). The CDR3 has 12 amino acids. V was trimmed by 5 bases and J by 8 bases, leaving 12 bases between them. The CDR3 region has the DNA TGTGCCAGTAGTGTCCGGGACGCGGGCTACACCTTC. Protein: CASSVRDAGYTF.

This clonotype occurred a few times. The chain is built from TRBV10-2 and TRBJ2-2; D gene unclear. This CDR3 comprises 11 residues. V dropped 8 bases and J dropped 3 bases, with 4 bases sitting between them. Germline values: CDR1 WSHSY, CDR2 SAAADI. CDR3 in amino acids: CASLDTGELFF. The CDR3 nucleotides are TGCGCCAGCCTAGACACCGGGGAGCTGTTTTTT.

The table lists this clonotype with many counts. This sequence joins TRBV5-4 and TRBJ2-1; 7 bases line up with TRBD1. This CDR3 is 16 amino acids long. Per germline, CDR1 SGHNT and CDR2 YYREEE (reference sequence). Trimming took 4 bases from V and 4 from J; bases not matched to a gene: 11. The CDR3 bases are TGTGCCAGCAGCAGCCGTCGACAGGGATCATACAATGAGCAGTTCTTC. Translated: CASSSRRQGSYNEQFF.